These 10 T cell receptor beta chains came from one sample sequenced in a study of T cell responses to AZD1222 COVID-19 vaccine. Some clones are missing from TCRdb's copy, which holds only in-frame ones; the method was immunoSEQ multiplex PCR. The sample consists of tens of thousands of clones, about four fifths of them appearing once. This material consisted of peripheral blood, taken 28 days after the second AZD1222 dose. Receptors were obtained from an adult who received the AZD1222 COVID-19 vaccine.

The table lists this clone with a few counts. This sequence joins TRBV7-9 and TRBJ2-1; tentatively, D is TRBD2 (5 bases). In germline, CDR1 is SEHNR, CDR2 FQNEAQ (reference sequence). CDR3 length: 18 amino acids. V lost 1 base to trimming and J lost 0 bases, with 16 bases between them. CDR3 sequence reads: CASSLVAGSGSSYNEQFF. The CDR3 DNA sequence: TGTGCCAGCAGCTTAGTGGCTGGATCGGGGAGCTCCTACAATGAGCAGTTCTTC.

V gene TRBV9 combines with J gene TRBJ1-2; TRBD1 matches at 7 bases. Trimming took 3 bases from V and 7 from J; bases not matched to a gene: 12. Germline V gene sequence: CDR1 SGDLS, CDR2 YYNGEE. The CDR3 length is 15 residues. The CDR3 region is CASSASGGRLGGYTF. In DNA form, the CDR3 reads TGTGCCAGCAGCGCCTCAGGGGGAAGGTTAGGTGGCTACACCTTC.

This CDR3 is CASSGTGNSNQPQHF. CDR3 in DNA: TGTGCCAGCAGCGGGACAGGGAATAGCAATCAGCCCCAGCATTTT. This chain uses TRBV28 with TRBJ1-5; 9 bases match TRBD1. Germline V lookup: CDR1 MDHEN, CDR2 SYDVKM. The CDR3 is made up of 15 amino acids. The V segment lost 6 bases and the J segment 0 bases; nucleotides outside the gene matches: 3.

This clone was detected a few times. CDR3 sequence: CASSPGGQMDYEQYF. For the CDR3, the DNA is TGCGCCAGCAGCCCAGGGGGACAGATGGATTACGAGCAGTACTTC. The chain has TRBV4-1 and TRBJ2-7, with 7 bases lining up with TRBD1. Trimming at V came to 4 bases and at J to 4 bases, leaving 10 bases not matched to a gene. Germline CDR1 is MGHRA and CDR2 is YSYEKL. The CDR3 has 15 amino acids.

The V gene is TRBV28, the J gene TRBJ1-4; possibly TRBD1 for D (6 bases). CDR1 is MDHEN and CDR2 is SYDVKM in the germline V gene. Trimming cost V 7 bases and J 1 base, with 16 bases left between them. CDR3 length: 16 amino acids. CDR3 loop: CASNDPGVGTNEKLFF. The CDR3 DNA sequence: TGTGCCAGCAACGACCCAGGGGTCGGAACTAATGAAAAACTGTTTTTT. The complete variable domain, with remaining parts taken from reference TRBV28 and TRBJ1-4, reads DVKVTQSSRYLVKRTGEKVFLECVQDMDHENMFWYRQDPGLGLRLIYFSYDVKMKEKGDIPEGYSVSREKKERFSLILESASTNQTSMYLCASNDPGVGTNEKLFFGSGTQLSVL.

The CDR3 is CASSQDRGGEQYF. The CDR3 bases are TGTGCCAGCAGCCAAGACCGAGGGGGCGAGCAGTACTTC. V and J are TRBV3-1 (or the pseudogene TRBV3-2) and TRBJ2-7; weak D call: TRBD1 (6 bases). The germline V gene has CDR1 LGHDT and CDR2 YNNKEL (reference sequence). CDR3 size: 13 residues. The germline V and J ends were trimmed by 0 bases and 6 bases, with 9 bases remaining between them.

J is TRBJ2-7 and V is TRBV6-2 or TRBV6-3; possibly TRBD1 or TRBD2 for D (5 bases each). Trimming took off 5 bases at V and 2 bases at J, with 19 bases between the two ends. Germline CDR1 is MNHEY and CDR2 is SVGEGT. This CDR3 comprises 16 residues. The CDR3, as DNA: TGTGCCAGCAGTGATTCACCTCGAGGGGCTACCTACGAGCAGTACTTC. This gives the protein CASSDSPRGATYEQYF.

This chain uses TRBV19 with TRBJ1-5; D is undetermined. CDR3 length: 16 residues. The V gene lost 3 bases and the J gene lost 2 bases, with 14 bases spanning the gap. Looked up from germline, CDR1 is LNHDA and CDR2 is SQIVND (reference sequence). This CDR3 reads CASSIPGPSGNQPQHF. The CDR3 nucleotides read TGTGCCAGTAGTATTCCCGGGCCCTCAGGCAATCAGCCCCAGCATTTT.

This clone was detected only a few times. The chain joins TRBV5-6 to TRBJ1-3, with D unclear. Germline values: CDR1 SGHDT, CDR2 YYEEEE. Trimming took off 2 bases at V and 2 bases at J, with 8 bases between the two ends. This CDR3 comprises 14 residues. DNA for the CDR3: TGTGCCAGCAGCTTTGATCCTCCTGGAAACACCATATATTTT. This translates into CASSFDPPGNTIYF.

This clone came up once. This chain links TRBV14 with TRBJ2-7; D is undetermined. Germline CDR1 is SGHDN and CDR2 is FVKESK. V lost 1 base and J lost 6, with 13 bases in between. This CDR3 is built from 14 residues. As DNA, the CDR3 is TGTGCCAGCAGCCAAGCTCGGCTCTACTCCGAGCAGTACTTC. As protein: CASSQARLYSEQYF. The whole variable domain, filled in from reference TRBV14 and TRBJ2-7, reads EAGVTQFPSHSVIEKGQTVTLRCDPISGHDNLYWYRRVMGKEIKFLLHFVKESKQDESGMPNNRFLAERTGGTYSTLKVQPAELEDSGVYFCASSQARLYSEQYFGPGTRLTVT.